These T cell receptor beta chains were read from a single sample in a study of blood T cell repertoires in COVID-19. The table came from immunoSEQ multiplex PCR; TCRdb's copy has only in-frame clones and leaves some out. The sample includes about 270,000 clones, 75% to 90% of them seen just once. Sequencing was done on a sample of PBMCs or T cells enriched from blood (not recorded which). These receptors came from a woman aged 18-29 years who had recovered from COVID-19. The CDR3 runs from the conserved cysteine through the conserved F or W. D genes are given only for firm matches. Size tells how often a clone was seen (once, few, many) or the class of an expanded clone, and some rows leave it out.

cdr3_aa cdr3_nt v_call d_call j_call clone_size
CASSLDRSYSYEQYF TGTGCCAGCAGCTTAGACAGGTCCTACTCCTACGAGCAGTACTTC TRBV7-6 NA TRBJ2-7 NA
CASSLQPGLDNEQFF TGCGCCAGCAGCTTACAGCCGGGACTCGACAATGAGCAGTTCTTC TRBV5-1 NA TRBJ2-1 NA
CASSLSRRLAGTDTQYF TGTGCCAGCAGCCTTTCCAGACGACTAGCGGGCACAGATACGCAGTATTTT TRBV7-9 TRBD2 TRBJ2-3 NA
CASSSLLAGYQETQYF TGTGCCAGCAGTTCCCTCCTAGCGGGGTACCAAGAGACCCAGTACTTC TRBV6-5 TRBD2 TRBJ2-5 NA
CASSLVDVTAGFYNEQFF TGTGCCAGCAGCTTAGTTGATGTGACAGCGGGATTTTACAATGAGCAGTTCTTC TRBV7-9 TRBD2 TRBJ2-1 once
CASSPDRDYEQYF TGTGCCAGCAGCCCGGACAGGGACTACGAGCAGTACTTC TRBV11-3 TRBD1 TRBJ2-7 NA
CATSSETVSGDTQYF TGTGCCACCTCTAGCGAAACTGTTTCGGGAGATACGCAGTATTTT TRBV19 NA TRBJ2-3 NA
CASGRAGANNEQFF TGCGCCAGCGGAAGAGCGGGGGCAAACAATGAGCAGTTCTTC TRBV5-1 TRBD2 TRBJ2-1 NA
CASSGPGRGWWGQETQYF TGTGCCAGCAGTGGCCCAGGGAGGGGATGGTGGGGGCAAGAGACCCAGTACTTC TRBV27 TRBD2 TRBJ2-5 NA
CASSEVGSGGLLQYF TGTGCCAGCAGTGAAGTGGGTAGCGGGGGGTTACTGCAGTATTTT TRBV2 TRBD2 TRBJ2-3 NA
CASAEGPPGTATNEKLFF TGTGCCAGCGCCGAGGGCCCTCCGGGTACTGCAACTAATGAAAAACTGTTTTTT TRBV2 NA TRBJ1-4 NA
CASSAGQGYYGYTF TGCGCCAGCAGCGCGGGACAGGGTTACTATGGCTACACCTTC TRBV5-1 TRBD1 TRBJ1-2 NA
CASSQDVSNQPQHF TGTGCCAGCAGCCAAGACGTTAGCAATCAGCCCCAGCATTTT TRBV3-1/TRBV3-2 NA TRBJ1-5 NA
CASSQDKQAIYEQYF TGCGCCAGCAGCCAAGATAAACAGGCTATCTACGAGCAGTACTTC TRBV4-1 NA TRBJ2-7 NA
CASSFPGQADEKLFF TGTGCCAGCAGCTTCCCGGGACAGGCAGATGAAAAACTGTTTTTT TRBV11-2 TRBD1 TRBJ1-4 NA
CASSSQNTEAFF TGTGCCAGCAGCTCACAAAACACTGAAGCTTTCTTT TRBV7-9 NA TRBJ1-1 NA
CASSERLGGEDYNEQFF TGTGCCAGCAGCGAACGTCTTGGGGGGGAGGATTACAATGAGCAGTTCTTC TRBV11-3 TRBD2 TRBJ2-1 NA
CSVAPRDFSGGGYTF TGCAGCGTTGCCCCTCGGGACTTCTCCGGAGGTGGCTACACCTTC TRBV29-1 NA TRBJ1-2 NA